The clone carrying this TCR beta chain was found once. Its antigen is currently unknown. These data originate in a study of OX40 agonist ivuxolimab in advanced cancers. About the study: Administration of intravenous ivuxolimab to patients occurred every 2 weeks at 0.01 to 10 mg/kg.

Germline V gene sequence: CDR1 SGDLS, CDR2 YYNGEE. The ends lost 4 bases at V and 0 bases at J; junction bases unmatched: 10. The CDR3 length is 17 residues. Study-level findings and limits: Dosing at 0.1 to 3.0 mg/kg was accompanied by clonal expansion of CD4+ and CD8+ blood T cells by week 6.

The data were produced by immunoSEQ multiplex PCR, yet TCRdb's version contains in-frame clones alone and is incomplete. The sample includes about 100,000 clones, around 90% of them seen just once. The sequences come from CD4+ or CD8+ T cells sorted from blood, collected in a trial of the OX40 agonist ivuxolimab. The chain uses TRBV9 and TRBJ2-1, with 7 bases identical to TRBD2. This TCR was sampled from an adult with an advanced solid tumor such as melanoma, head and neck, liver or kidney cancer. The DNA of the CDR3 is TGTGCCAGCAGCCAAAAGGGACTAACTTACTCCTACAATGAGCAGTTCTTC. As protein: CASSQKGLTYSYNEQFF.